This T cell receptor (beta chain) was recovered during a study of T cell repertoires in cytomegalovirus infection. Across the study: An indication of both CMV infection and matching HLA type came from public TCR beta signatures. General study findings and limits: Totalled public TCR beta family frequency picked out people who carried CMV plus the relevant HLA. Across the ex vivo response, the dominant clonotypes were HLA-C-restricted CMV-specific TCR beta clonotypes.

Comments on this clonotype: Its antigen remains unidentified. The germline gene is not matched at one end of the junction; a read error may be the cause.

CDR3 size: 11 residues. TCRdb re-called the reads through MiXCR, storing one row per CDR3 protein. This table holds tens of thousands of distinct CDR3 sequences, around 33% found once. The sequencing sample was made of PBMCs, sequenced either directly or after in vitro stimulation (not recorded which). This rearrangement joins TRBV12-3 or TRBV12-4 to TRBJ2-7; D is perhaps TRBD2 (6 bases). The TCR sequence derives from a human donor in good health (CMV status not recorded). Some clones in this sample may be carry-over from other donors' samples. The CDR3 DNA reads as TGTGCCAGCAGTTTTAGCGGAGAGCGGTACTTC. Residues: CASSFSGERYF.